These 10 T cell receptor beta chains share one sample of origin, sequenced in a study of blood T cells in healthy people across ages (dated by TCRdb to the mid-2010s). The receptor library was made with 5' RACE. Instrument on record: Illumina HiSeq 2500. A second PCR of roughly 6 to 11 cycles was run with a J-beta primer mix and a sample-barcoded 5' primer. In-frame beta chains were kept once TCRdb had trimmed the public reads at Q25 with fastp and called clones with MiXCR. Each record represents a unique CDR3 protein, reported with the most common genes and DNA among its rows. The sample data list approximately 680,000 distinct CDR3 sequences, and about 30% of these were observed just once. The ten largest clonotypes hold over 15% of the sample. The specimen was blood. The source is a woman of 80 years or more in good health. Donor details come from another sample of the same person, matched by shared clones.

This clonotype came up many times. The chain joins TRBV6-2 or TRBV6-3 to TRBJ2-1, with D perhaps matching TRBD1 (7 bases). Trimming took off 7 bases at V and 7 bases at J, with 23 bases between the two ends. This CDR3 region has 16 residues. The germline gives CDR1 MNHEY, CDR2 SVGEGT. The CDR3 DNA reads as TGTGCCAGCACCTTCGGACAGGCCCCGGGGGATAATGAGCAGTTCTTC. Protein product: CASTFGQAPGDNEQFF.

In this sample, this clonotype turned up many times. The V gene is TRBV7-9, the J gene TRBJ1-2; D remains unclear. Germline V gene data show CDR1 as SEHNR and CDR2 as FQNEAQ (reference sequence). V dropped 7 bases and J dropped 4 bases, with 7 bases sitting between them. The CDR3 length is 11 residues. DNA of the CDR3: TGTGCCAGCACCGTCAGCTATGGCTACACCTTC. It encodes CASTVSYGYTF.

This clonotype was observed at least ten times. The chain employs TRBV7-9 and TRBJ2-3; 7 nucleotides match TRBD1. The CDR3 extends over 15 amino acids. Trimming removed 5 bases from V and 3 bases from J; junction bases left unmatched: 8. Germline V lookup: CDR1 SEHNR, CDR2 FQNEAQ (reference sequence). CDR3 in DNA: TGTGCCAGCAGCCCCGGGACAGAGATAACAGATACGCAGTATTTT. Translated, it gives CASSPGTEITDTQYF.

There are many counts of this clonotype. V usage is TRBV7-9 and J usage is TRBJ2-3; D ambiguous. V dropped 7 bases and J dropped 3 bases, with 8 bases sitting between them. The CDR3 covers 12 residues. Germline-derived CDR1 and CDR2 are SEHNR and FQNEAQ (reference sequence). The CDR3 reads CASNWGTDTQYF. CDR3 in DNA: TGTGCCAGCAACTGGGGAACAGATACGCAGTATTTT. Full variable domain (rest looked up from reference TRBV7-9 and TRBJ2-3): DTGVSQNPRHKITKRGQNVTFRCDPISEHNRLYWYRQTLGQGPEFLTYFQNEAQLEKSRLLSDRFSAERPKGSFSTLEIQRTEQGDSAMYLCASNWGTDTQYFGPGTRLTVL.

CDR3 region: CASKSSGANVLTF. For the CDR3, the DNA is TGTGCCAGTAAGAGCTCTGGGGCCAACGTCCTGACTTTC. The chain employs TRBV27 and TRBJ2-6, with D unclear. The CDR3 extends over 13 amino acids. Trimming left V 9 bases short and J 0 bases short, with 6 bases between. Germline CDR1 MNHEY, CDR2 SMNVEV (reference sequence).

This clonotype came up many times. The chain has TRBV5-1 and TRBJ1-1; D gene ambiguous. The CDR3 has 13 residues. The V gene's germline CDR1 is SGHRS and CDR2 YFSETQ. Trimming removed 4 bases at V and 7 bases at J, with 14 bases between. The CDR3 loop is CASSTEVQREAFF. In DNA form, the CDR3 reads TGCGCCAGCAGCACCGAGGTACAGCGTGAAGCTTTCTTT.

This clonotype was seen a handful of times. This chain links TRBV5-1 with TRBJ2-3; no definite D call. The germline V and J ends were trimmed by 5 bases and 5 bases, with 12 bases remaining between them. Germline V gene lookup returns CDR1 SGHRS and CDR2 YFSETQ. The CDR3 sequence is 13 residues long. CDR3 in amino acids: CASSTPFGDTQYF. Here the CDR3 DNA reads TGCGCCAGCAGTACTCCCTTTGGAGATACGCAGTATTTT.

Of note for this clonotype: Possible read error: a much larger clone is one base away. The V gene is TRBV9, the J gene TRBJ2-1; D is unclear. The CDR3 runs 14 residues. Germline values: CDR1 SGDLS, CDR2 YYNGEE. The ends were cut back, 0 bases at V and 6 bases at J, with 10 bases in the middle. Here the CDR3 reads CASSVESFSNEQFF. The CDR3 nucleotides are TGTGCCAGCAGCGTAGAATCCTTCAGCAATGAGCAGTTCTTC.

This clonotype was detected many times. V is TRBV7-2 and J is TRBJ2-5; D is perhaps TRBD1 or TRBD2 (6 bases each). Looked up from germline, CDR1 is SGHTA and CDR2 is FQGNSA. Between the trimmed V and J ends, which lost 7 bases and 0 bases, there was a span of 21 bases. The CDR3 has 17 residues. DNA for the CDR3: TGTGCCAGCACCTCGGGGGCTTTATCCCCATACCAAGAGACCCAGTACTTC. This sequence encodes CASTSGALSPYQETQYF. Together with reference TRBV7-2 and TRBJ2-5, the CDR3 gives the full variable domain: GAGVSQSPSNKVTEKGKDVELRCDPISGHTALYWYRQSLGQGLEFLIYFQGNSAPDKSGLPSDRFSAERTGGSVSTLTIQRTQQEDSAVYLCASTSGALSPYQETQYFGPGTRLLVL.

This clonotype was counted between two and nine times. V and J are TRBV7-2 and TRBJ1-5, with a tentative D call TRBD1 (6 bases). V lost 8 bases, J lost 7 bases, and 21 bases lay in between. This CDR3 spans 15 amino acids. From germline, CDR1 is SGHTA and CDR2 FQGNSA. The CDR3 nucleotides are TGTGCCAGCGGAAGCGGGGGGGGCACGTGGCAGCCCCAGCATTTT. It encodes CASGSGGGTWQPQHF.